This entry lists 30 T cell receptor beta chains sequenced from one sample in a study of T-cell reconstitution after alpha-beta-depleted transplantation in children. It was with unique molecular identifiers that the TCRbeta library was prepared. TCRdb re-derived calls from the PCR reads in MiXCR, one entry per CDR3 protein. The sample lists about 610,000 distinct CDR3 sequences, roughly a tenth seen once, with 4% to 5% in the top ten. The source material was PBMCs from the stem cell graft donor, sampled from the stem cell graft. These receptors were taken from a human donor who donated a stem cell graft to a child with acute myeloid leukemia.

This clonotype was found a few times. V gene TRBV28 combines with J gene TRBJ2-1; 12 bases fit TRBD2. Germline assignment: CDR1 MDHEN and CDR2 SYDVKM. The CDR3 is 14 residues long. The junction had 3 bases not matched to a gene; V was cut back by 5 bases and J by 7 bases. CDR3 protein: CASSETSGRNEQFF. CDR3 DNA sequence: TGTGCCAGCAGTGAGACTAGCGGGAGAAATGAGCAGTTCTTC. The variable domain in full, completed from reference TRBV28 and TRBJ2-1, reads DVKVTQSSRYLVKRTGEKVFLECVQDMDHENMFWYRQDPGLGLRLIYFSYDVKMKEKGDIPEGYSVSREKKERFSLILESASTNQTSMYLCASSETSGRNEQFFGPGTRLTVL.

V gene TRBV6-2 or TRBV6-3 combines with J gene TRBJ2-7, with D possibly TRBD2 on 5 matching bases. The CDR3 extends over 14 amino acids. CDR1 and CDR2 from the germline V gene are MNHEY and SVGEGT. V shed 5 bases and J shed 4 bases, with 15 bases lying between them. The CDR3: CASSGRASWYEQYF. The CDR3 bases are TGTGCCAGCAGTGGCCGCGCTAGCTGGTACGAGCAGTACTTC.

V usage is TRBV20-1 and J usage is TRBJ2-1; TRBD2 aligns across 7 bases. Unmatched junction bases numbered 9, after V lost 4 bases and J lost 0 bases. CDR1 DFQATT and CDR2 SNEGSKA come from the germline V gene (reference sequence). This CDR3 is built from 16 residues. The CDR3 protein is CSAILAEASSYNEQFF. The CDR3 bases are TGCAGTGCTATTCTAGCGGAGGCAAGCTCCTACAATGAGCAGTTCTTC.

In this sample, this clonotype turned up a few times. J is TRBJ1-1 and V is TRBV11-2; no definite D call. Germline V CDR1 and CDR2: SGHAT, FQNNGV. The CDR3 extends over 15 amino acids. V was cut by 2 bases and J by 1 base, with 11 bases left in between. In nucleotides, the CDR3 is TGTGCCAGCAGCTTAATTCGGACCACGAACACTGAAGCTTTCTTT. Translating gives CASSLIRTTNTEAFF.

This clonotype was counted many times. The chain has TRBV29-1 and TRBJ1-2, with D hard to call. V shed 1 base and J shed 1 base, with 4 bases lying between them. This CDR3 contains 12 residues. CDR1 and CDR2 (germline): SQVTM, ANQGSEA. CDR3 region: CSVEGSNYGYTF. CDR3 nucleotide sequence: TGCAGCGTTGAAGGCAGTAACTATGGCTACACCTTC.

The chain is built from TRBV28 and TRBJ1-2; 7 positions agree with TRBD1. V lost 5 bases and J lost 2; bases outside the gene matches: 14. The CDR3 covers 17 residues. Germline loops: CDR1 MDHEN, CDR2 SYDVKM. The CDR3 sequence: CASSLSGQLLMNYGYTF. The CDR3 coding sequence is TGTGCCAGCAGTCTGTCGGGACAGCTTCTTATGAACTATGGCTACACCTTC.

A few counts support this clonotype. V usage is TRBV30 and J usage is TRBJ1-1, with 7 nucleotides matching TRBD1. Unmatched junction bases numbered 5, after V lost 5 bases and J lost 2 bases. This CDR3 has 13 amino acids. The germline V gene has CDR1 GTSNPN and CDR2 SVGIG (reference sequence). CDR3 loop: CAWSGQVNTEAFF. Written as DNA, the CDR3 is TGTGCCTGGTCCGGACAGGTCAACACTGAAGCTTTCTTT. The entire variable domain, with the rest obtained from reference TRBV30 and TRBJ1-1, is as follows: SQTIHQWPATLVQPVGSPLSLECTVEGTSNPNLYWYRQAAGRGLQLLFYSVGIGQISSEVPQNLSASRPQDRQFILSSKKLLLSDSGFYLCAWSGQVNTEAFFGQGTRLTVV.

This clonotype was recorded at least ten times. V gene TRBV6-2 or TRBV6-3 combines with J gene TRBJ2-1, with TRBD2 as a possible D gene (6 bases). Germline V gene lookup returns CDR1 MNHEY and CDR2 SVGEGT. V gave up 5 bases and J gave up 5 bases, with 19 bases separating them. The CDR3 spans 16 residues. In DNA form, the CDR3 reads TGTGCCAGCAGTCTATACACCGCGGGATTCGACAATGAGCAGTTCTTC. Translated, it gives CASSLYTAGFDNEQFF.

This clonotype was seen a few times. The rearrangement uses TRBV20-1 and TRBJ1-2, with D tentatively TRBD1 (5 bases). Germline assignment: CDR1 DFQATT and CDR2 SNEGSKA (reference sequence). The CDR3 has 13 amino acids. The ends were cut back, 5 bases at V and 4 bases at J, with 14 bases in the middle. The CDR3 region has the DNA TGCAGTGCTGTCCCCGGGGCGGCCTATGGCTACACCTTC. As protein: CSAVPGAAYGYTF.

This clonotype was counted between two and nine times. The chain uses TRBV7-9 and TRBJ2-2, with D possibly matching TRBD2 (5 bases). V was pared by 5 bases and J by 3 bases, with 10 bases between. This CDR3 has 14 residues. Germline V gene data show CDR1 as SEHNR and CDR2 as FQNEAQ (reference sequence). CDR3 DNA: TGTGCCAGCAGCATATCTAGCTACACCGGGGAGCTGTTTTTT. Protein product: CASSISSYTGELFF.

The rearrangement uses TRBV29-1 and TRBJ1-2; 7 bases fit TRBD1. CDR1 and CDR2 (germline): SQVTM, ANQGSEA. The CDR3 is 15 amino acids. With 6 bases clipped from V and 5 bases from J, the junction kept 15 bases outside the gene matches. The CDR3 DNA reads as TGCAGCGTCGTTGTTTCCCGACAGGGAGGGTATGGCTACACCTTC. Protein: CSVVVSRQGGYGYTF.

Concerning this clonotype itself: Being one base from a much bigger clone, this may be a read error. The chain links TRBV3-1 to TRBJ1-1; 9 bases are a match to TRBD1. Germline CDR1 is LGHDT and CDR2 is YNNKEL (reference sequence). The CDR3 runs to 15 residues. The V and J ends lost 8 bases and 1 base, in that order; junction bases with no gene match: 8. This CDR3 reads CASCYGDRENTEAFF. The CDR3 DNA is TGTGCCAGCTGTTACGGGGACAGGGAGAACACTGAAGCTTTCTTT.

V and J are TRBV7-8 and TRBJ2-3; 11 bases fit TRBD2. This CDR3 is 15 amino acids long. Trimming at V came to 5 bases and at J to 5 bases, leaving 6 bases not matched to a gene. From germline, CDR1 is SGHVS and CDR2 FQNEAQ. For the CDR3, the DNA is TGTGCCAGCAGCCCTGATGGGACTAGCGGAGATACGCAGTATTTT. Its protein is CASSPDGTSGDTQYF.

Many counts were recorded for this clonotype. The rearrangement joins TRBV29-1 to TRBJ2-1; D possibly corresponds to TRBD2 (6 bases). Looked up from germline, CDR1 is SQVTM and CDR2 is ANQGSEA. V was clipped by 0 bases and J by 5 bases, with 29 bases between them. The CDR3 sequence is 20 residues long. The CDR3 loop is CSVEDGVKAVGGGSHNEQFF. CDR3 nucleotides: TGCAGCGTTGAAGACGGAGTTAAGGCGGTGGGAGGTGGGTCCCACAATGAGCAGTTCTTC.

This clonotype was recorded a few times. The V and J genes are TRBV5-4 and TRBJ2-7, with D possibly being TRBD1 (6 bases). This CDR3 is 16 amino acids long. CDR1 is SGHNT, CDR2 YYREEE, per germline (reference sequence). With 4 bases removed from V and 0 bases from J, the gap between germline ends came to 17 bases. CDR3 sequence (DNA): TGTGCCAGCAGCCCTGCCCCAGGGGAGCCCTCCTACGAGCAGTACTTC. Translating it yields CASSPAPGEPSYEQYF.

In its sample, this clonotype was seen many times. DNA for the CDR3: TGTGCCAGCACGTGGAGGGATAGAGAGACCCAGTACTTC. Its protein is CASTWRDRETQYF. This sequence joins TRBV12-3 or TRBV12-4 and TRBJ2-5; the D gene is possibly TRBD2 (6 bases). The CDR3 length is 13 residues. V was shortened by 7 bases and J by 4 bases, with 13 bases between the two germline ends.

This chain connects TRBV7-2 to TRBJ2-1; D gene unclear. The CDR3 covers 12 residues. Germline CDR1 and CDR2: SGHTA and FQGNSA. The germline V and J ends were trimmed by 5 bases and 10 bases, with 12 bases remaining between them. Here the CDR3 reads CASSPRLGEQFF. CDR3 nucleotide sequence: TGTGCCAGCAGCCCCCGCCTTGGAGAGCAGTTCTTC.

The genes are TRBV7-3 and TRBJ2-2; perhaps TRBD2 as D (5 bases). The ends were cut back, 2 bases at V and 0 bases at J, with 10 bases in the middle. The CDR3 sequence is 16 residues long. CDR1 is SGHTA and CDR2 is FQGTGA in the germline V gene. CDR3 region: CASSLAGGPNTGELFF. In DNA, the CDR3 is TGTGCCAGCAGCTTAGCGGGTGGGCCGAACACCGGGGAGCTGTTTTTT. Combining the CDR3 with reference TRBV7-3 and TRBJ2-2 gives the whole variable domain GAGVSQTPSNKVTEKGKYVELRCDPISGHTALYWYRQSLGQGPEFLIYFQGTGAADDSGLPNDRFFAVRPEGSVSTLKIQRTERGDSAVYLCASSLAGGPNTGELFFGEGSRLTVL.

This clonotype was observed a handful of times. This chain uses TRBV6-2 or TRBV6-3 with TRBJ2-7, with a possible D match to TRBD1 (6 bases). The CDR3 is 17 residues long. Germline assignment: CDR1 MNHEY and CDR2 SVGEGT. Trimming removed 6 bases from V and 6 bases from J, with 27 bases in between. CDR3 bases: TGTGCCAGCAGCCGCCCCCCGGGACACACGTTTTCGTCCGAGCAGTACTTC. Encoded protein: CASSRPPGHTFSSEQYF.

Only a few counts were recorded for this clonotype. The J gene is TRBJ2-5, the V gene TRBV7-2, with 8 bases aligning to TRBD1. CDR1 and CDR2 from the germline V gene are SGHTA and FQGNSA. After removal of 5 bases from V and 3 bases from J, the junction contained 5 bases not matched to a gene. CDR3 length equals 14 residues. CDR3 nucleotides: TGTGCCAGCAGCGTGGGACAGGTGGAAGAGACCCAGTACTTC. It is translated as CASSVGQVEETQYF.

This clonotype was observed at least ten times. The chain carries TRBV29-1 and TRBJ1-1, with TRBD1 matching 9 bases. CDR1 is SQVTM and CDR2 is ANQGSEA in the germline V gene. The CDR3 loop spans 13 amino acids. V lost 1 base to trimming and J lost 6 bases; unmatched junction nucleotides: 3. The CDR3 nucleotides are TGCAGCGTTGAAGTAGGACAGGGGTCTGAAGCTTTCTTT. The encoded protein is CSVEVGQGSEAFF.

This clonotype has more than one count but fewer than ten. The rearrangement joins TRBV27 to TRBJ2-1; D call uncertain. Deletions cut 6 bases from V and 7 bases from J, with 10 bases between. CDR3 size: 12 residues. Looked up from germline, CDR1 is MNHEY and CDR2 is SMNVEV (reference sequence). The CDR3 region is CASRRMGNEQFF. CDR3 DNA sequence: TGTGCCAGCAGGAGGATGGGGAATGAGCAGTTCTTC.

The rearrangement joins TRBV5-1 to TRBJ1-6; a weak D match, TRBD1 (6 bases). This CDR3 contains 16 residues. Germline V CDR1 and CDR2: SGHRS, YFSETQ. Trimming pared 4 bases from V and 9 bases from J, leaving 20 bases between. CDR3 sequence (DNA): TGCGCCAGCAGCCCCTCTCAGTCCAGGGGTGCTTCACCCCTCCACTTT. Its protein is CASSPSQSRGASPLHF.

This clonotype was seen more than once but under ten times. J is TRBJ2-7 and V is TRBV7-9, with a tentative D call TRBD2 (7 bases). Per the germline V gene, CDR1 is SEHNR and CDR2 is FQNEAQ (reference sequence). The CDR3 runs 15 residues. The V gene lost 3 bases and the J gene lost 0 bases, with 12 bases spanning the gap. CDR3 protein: CASSLAGANSYEQYF. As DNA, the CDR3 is TGTGCCAGCAGCTTGGCGGGGGCTAACTCCTACGAGCAGTACTTC.

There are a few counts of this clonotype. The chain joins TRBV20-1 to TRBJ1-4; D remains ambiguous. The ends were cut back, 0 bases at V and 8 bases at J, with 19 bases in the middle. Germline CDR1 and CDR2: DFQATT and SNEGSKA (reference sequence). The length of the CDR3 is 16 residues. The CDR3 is CSARDPAGPLGEKLFF. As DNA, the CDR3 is TGCAGTGCTAGAGATCCTGCAGGCCCTCTAGGGGAAAAACTGTTTTTT.

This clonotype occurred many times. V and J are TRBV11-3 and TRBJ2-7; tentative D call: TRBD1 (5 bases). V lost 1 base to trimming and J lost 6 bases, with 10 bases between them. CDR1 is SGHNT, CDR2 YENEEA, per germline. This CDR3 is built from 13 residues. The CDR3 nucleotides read TGTGCCAGCAGCTTAGGAAAGGGGCTCGAGCAGTACTTC. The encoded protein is CASSLGKGLEQYF.

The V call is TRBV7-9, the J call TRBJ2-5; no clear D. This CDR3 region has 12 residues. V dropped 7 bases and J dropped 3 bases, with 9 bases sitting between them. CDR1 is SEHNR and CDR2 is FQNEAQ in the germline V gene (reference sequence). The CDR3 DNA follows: TGTGCCAGCACCTTCCCTGAAGAGACCCAGTACTTC. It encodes CASTFPEETQYF.

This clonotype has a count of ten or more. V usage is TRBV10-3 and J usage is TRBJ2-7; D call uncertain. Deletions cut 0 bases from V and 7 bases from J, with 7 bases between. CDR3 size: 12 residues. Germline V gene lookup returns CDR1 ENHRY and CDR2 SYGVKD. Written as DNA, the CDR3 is TGTGCCATCAGTGAGTCGAAGACGGAGCAGTACTTC. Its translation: CAISESKTEQYF.

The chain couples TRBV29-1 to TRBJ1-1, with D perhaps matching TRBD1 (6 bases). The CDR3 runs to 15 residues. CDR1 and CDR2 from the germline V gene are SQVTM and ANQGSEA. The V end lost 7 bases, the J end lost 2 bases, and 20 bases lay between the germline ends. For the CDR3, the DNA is TGCAGCGGGTGGACGGGGGGGCAGATAAACACTGAAGCTTTCTTT. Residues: CSGWTGGQINTEAFF. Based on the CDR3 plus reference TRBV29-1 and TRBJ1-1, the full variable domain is SAVISQKPSRDICQRGTSLTIQCQVDSQVTMMFWYRQQPGQSLTLIATANQGSEATYESGFVIDKFPISRPNLTFSTLTVSNMSPEDSSIYLCSGWTGGQINTEAFFGQGTRLTVV.

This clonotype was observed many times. CDR3 region: CASSPGLDTEAFF. CDR3 nucleotides: TGTGCCAGCTCACCCGGACTTGACACTGAAGCTTTCTTT. V and J are TRBV18 and TRBJ1-1; no definite D call. From germline, CDR1 is KGHSH and CDR2 LQKENI. V dropped 3 bases and J dropped 3 bases, with 8 bases sitting between them. The CDR3 consists of 13 residues.